The clone carrying this T cell receptor (beta chain) was seen many times. The antigen remains unidentified. It was by quantitative 5'-RACE with molecular barcodes that TCR beta libraries were made. TCRdb reprocessed the 5' RACE reads via MiXCR and lists one record per CDR3 protein. The repertoire holds about 250,000 distinct CDR3 sequences, with 8% to 11% as singletons. This entry comes from a study of CD8 T cells in ankylosing spondylitis. Study findings and constraints: Ankylosing spondylitis blood seemed to carry a telltale TCR beta motif made of several highly homologous variants. The authors reported significant enrichment of disease-linked clones in matched ankylosing spondylitis synovial fluid. In synovial fluid and blood from reactive arthritis, some motif variants were previously reported.

In germline, CDR1 is SGHRS, CDR2 YFSETQ. The CDR3 runs 13 residues. V lost 2 bases to trimming and J lost 6 bases, with 10 bases between them. The V and J genes are TRBV5-1 and TRBJ2-3, with TRBD2 as a possible D gene (6 bases). Sequenced: blood, either unsorted or a sorted T cell fraction (not recorded which). The TCR was taken from a male donor with ankylosing spondylitis or in good health (not recorded which). This chain's CDR3 is CASSFGGSDTQYF. In DNA form, the CDR3 reads TGCGCCAGCAGCTTTGGGGGGTCCGATACGCAGTATTTT.